The T cell receptor (beta chain) described here comes from a study of PD-1 blockade in classical Hodgkin lymphoma. For the study at large: Treatment was intravenous nivolumab, 3 mg/kg every 2 weeks, until progression.

V lost 4 bases, J lost 0 bases, and 8 bases lay in between. This CDR3 comprises 14 residues. Germline CDR1 is SEHNR and CDR2 is FQNEAQ (reference sequence). Relapses following autologous stem cell transplantation were seen in all patients, with brentuximab vedotin exposure varying. Whole-study findings and limits: The study found complete responders had baseline diversity similar to newly diagnosed patients.

The method was immunoSEQ multiplex PCR; TCRdb's version includes in-frame clones alone and lacks a portion of them. The sample holds 20,000 to 25,000 clones; 60% to 80% are singletons and the top ten take 6.5% to 7%. As for this clone: Its antigen is undetermined. At the DNA level, this CDR3 is encoded by other sequences in the same sample as well.

The rearrangement links TRBV7-9 to TRBJ2-3, with TRBD2 as a possible D gene (5 bases). This receptor was taken from a human donor with classical Hodgkin lymphoma. The material was peripheral blood mononuclear cells (PBMCs), obtained at baseline. This CDR3 is CASSWRASTDTQYF. CDR3 DNA: TGTGCCAGCAGCTGGCGGGCTAGCACAGATACGCAGTATTTT.